This T cell receptor (beta chain) was identified during a study of CD8 T cells in ankylosing spondylitis. Overall study results and limits: Some motif variants were previously reported in reactive arthritis synovial fluid and blood. In ankylosing spondylitis patients, matched synovial fluid reportedly showed significant enrichment of disease-linked clones. Disease-linked clones proved CD8+ and comparatively uncommon in peripheral blood. A TCR beta motif of several highly homologous variants seemed to mark ankylosing spondylitis blood.

There are 15 residues in the CDR3. The germline CDR1 and CDR2 sequences are SGDLS and YYNGEE. The V gene lost 3 bases and the J gene lost 0 bases, with 10 bases spanning the gap. One entry per CDR3 protein, called by TCRdb with MiXCR from the 5' RACE reads. The sample includes around 29,000 distinct CDR3 sequences, about 5.3% of them seen just once. This clonotype was counted ten times or more. What it binds is unknown. The receptor was derived from a female donor with ankylosing spondylitis or in good health (not recorded which). J is TRBJ1-5 and V is TRBV9, with D possibly TRBD1 on 5 matching bases. The sequenced material came from blood, either unsorted or a sorted T cell fraction (not recorded which). Written as DNA, the CDR3 is TGTGCCAGCAGCGCAGACAGCTATAGCAATCAGCCCCAGCATTTT. Translating it yields CASSADSYSNQPQHF.